A selection of T cell receptor beta chains follows, all from one sample in a study of cytomegalovirus exposure and HLA in healthy donors. The data were produced by immunoSEQ multiplex PCR, yet TCRdb's version contains in-frame clones alone and is incomplete. Of 130,000 to 150,000 clones listed, under 70% are singletons. Material for sequencing was PBMCs. The receptors come from a young woman in good health and CMV-seropositive. Both conserved end residues are part of each CDR3. D genes are given only for firm matches. Clone size is given for some rows only: seen once, a few or many times, or a class if the clone is expanded.

cdr3_length: 12
j_call: TRBJ1-2
v_call: TRBV28
d_call: -
clone_size: -
cdr3_aa: CAALRDYYGYTF
cdr3_nt: TGTGCTGCCCTCAGGGACTACTATGGCTACACCTTC

cdr3_length: 15
j_call: TRBJ2-7
v_call: TRBV6-5
d_call: TRBD2
clone_size: -
cdr3_aa: CATMSRGEITYEQYF
cdr3_nt: TGTGCCACCATGAGCCGGGGGGAGATTACCTACGAGCAGTACTTC

cdr3_length: 14
j_call: TRBJ2-3
v_call: TRBV29-1
d_call: -
clone_size: -
cdr3_aa: CSVVDGASTDTQYF
cdr3_nt: TGCAGCGTTGTCGATGGGGCTAGCACAGATACGCAGTATTTT

cdr3_length: 14
j_call: TRBJ1-5
v_call: TRBV2
d_call: -
clone_size: few
cdr3_aa: CASSDRGDNQPQHF
cdr3_nt: TGTGCCAGCAGTGACAGGGGAGACAATCAGCCCCAGCATTTT

cdr3_length: 13
j_call: TRBJ1-5
v_call: TRBV6-4
d_call: -
clone_size: -
cdr3_aa: CASSPGANQPQHF
cdr3_nt: TGTGCCAGCAGTCCTGGGGCCAATCAGCCCCAGCATTTT

cdr3_length: 11
j_call: TRBJ2-7
v_call: TRBV6-1
d_call: -
clone_size: -
cdr3_aa: CASRVEYEQYF
cdr3_nt: TGTGCCAGCAGGGTTGAGTACGAGCAGTACTTC

cdr3_length: 14
j_call: TRBJ1-2
v_call: TRBV5-1
d_call: TRBD1
clone_size: -
cdr3_aa: CASSSRQGTYGYTF
cdr3_nt: TGCGCCAGCAGCTCCAGACAGGGTACCTATGGCTACACCTTC

cdr3_length: 14
j_call: TRBJ1-3
v_call: TRBV5-6
d_call: -
clone_size: few
cdr3_aa: CASSLELSGNSIYF
cdr3_nt: TGTGCCAGCAGCTTGGAACTCTCTGGAAACAGCATATATTTT

cdr3_length: 14
j_call: TRBJ2-7
v_call: TRBV5-4
d_call: -
clone_size: -
cdr3_aa: CASSLEGGYNEQYF
cdr3_nt: TGTGCCAGCAGCTTGGAAGGGGGATATAACGAGCAGTACTTC

cdr3_length: 18
j_call: TRBJ2-6
v_call: TRBV11-2
d_call: -
clone_size: -
cdr3_aa: CASSPIEKGPSGANVLTF
cdr3_nt: TGTGCCAGCAGCCCGATCGAAAAGGGGCCCTCTGGGGCCAACGTCCTGACTTTC

cdr3_length: 18
j_call: TRBJ2-7
v_call: TRBV30
d_call: TRBD2
clone_size: -
cdr3_aa: CAWSGRKASGRTAYEQYF
cdr3_nt: TGTGCCTGGAGTGGAAGAAAGGCTAGCGGGAGGACGGCCTACGAGCAGTACTTC

cdr3_length: 13
j_call: TRBJ1-6
v_call: TRBV5-1
d_call: -
clone_size: once
cdr3_aa: CASCRDTDSPLHF
cdr3_nt: TGCGCCAGCTGCCGGGACACCGATTCACCCCTCCACTTT

cdr3_length: 14
j_call: TRBJ1-1
v_call: TRBV5-1
d_call: -
clone_size: once
cdr3_aa: CASSFTGMNTEAFF
cdr3_nt: TGCGCCAGCAGCTTTACCGGGATGAACACTGAAGCTTTCTTT

cdr3_length: 17
j_call: TRBJ2-5
v_call: TRBV27
d_call: TRBD1
clone_size: -
cdr3_aa: CASRPIGTGDGQETQYF
cdr3_nt: TGTGCCAGCAGGCCTATCGGGACAGGGGATGGGCAAGAGACCCAGTACTTC

cdr3_length: 15
j_call: TRBJ2-1
v_call: TRBV15
d_call: -
clone_size: -
cdr3_aa: CATSTASGSYNEQFF
cdr3_nt: TGTGCCACCAGCACCGCGTCCGGCTCCTACAATGAGCAGTTCTTC

cdr3_length: 15
j_call: TRBJ1-2
v_call: TRBV30
d_call: TRBD1
clone_size: few
cdr3_aa: CAWRARDRGFDGYTF
cdr3_nt: TGTGCCTGGAGGGCCCGGGACAGGGGATTCGACGGCTACACCTTC

cdr3_length: 14
j_call: TRBJ2-3
v_call: TRBV18
d_call: -
clone_size: -
cdr3_aa: CASSPIQATDTQYF
cdr3_nt: TGTGCCAGCTCACCAATTCAGGCCACAGATACGCAGTATTTT

cdr3_length: 12
j_call: TRBJ2-2
v_call: TRBV9
d_call: -
clone_size: -
cdr3_aa: CASSANTGELFF
cdr3_nt: TGTGCCAGCAGCGCTAATACCGGGGAGCTGTTTTTT

cdr3_length: 13
j_call: TRBJ1-1
v_call: TRBV5-1
d_call: -
clone_size: -
cdr3_aa: CASSLSGALEAFF
cdr3_nt: TGCGCCAGCAGCTTGAGTGGGGCCCTTGAAGCTTTCTTT

cdr3_length: 12
j_call: TRBJ2-1
v_call: TRBV25-1
d_call: TRBD1
clone_size: -
cdr3_aa: CASSVKTGTQFF
cdr3_nt: TGTGCCAGCAGTGTGAAGACAGGGACACAGTTCTTC

cdr3_length: 13
j_call: TRBJ1-1
v_call: TRBV5-4
d_call: -
clone_size: few
cdr3_aa: CASSPPGSTEAFF
cdr3_nt: TGTGCCAGCAGCCCTCCGGGGTCCACTGAAGCTTTCTTT

cdr3_length: 15
j_call: TRBJ2-1
v_call: TRBV28
d_call: -
clone_size: -
cdr3_aa: CASSLVQALRDEQFF
cdr3_nt: TGTGCCAGCAGTTTAGTACAGGCCCTAAGGGATGAGCAGTTCTTC

cdr3_length: 14
j_call: TRBJ1-1
v_call: TRBV7-9
d_call: -
clone_size: -
cdr3_aa: CASSLNRRNTEAFF
cdr3_nt: TGTGCCAGCAGCTTGAACCGTAGAAACACTGAAGCTTTCTTT

cdr3_length: 11
j_call: TRBJ2-1
v_call: TRBV2
d_call: -
clone_size: -
cdr3_aa: CASTEGQGWFF
cdr3_nt: TGTGCCAGCACTGAGGGGCAGGGCTGGTTCTTC

cdr3_length: 15
j_call: TRBJ1-1
v_call: TRBV5-6
d_call: -
clone_size: -
cdr3_aa: CASSLQLKKNTEAFF
cdr3_nt: TGTGCCAGCAGCTTACAGTTGAAGAAGAACACTGAAGCTTTCTTT

cdr3_length: 14
j_call: TRBJ2-6
v_call: TRBV19
d_call: -
clone_size: once
cdr3_aa: CASRGGTGANVLTF
cdr3_nt: TGTGCCAGTAGAGGCGGTACTGGGGCCAACGTCCTGACTTTC

cdr3_length: 17
j_call: TRBJ1-2
v_call: TRBV15
d_call: TRBD1
clone_size: few
cdr3_aa: CATSRDYQGQGAGGYTF
cdr3_nt: TGTGCCACCAGCAGAGATTATCAGGGACAGGGGGCTGGAGGCTACACCTTC

cdr3_length: 13
j_call: TRBJ2-1
v_call: TRBV7-9
d_call: -
clone_size: few
cdr3_aa: CASSLSSSLEQFF
cdr3_nt: TGTGCCAGCAGCCTATCCTCTAGTCTTGAGCAGTTCTTC

cdr3_length: 17
j_call: TRBJ2-3
v_call: TRBV4-2
d_call: TRBD2
clone_size: few
cdr3_aa: CASSEQGSGRYTDTQYF
cdr3_nt: TGTGCCAGCAGCGAGCAGGGTAGCGGGAGGTACACAGATACGCAGTATTTT

cdr3_length: 15
j_call: TRBJ1-4
v_call: TRBV7-6
d_call: TRBD1
clone_size: -
cdr3_aa: CASSLWTGGNEKLFF
cdr3_nt: TGTGCCAGCAGCTTATGGACAGGGGGAAATGAAAAACTGTTTTTT

cdr3_length: 16
j_call: TRBJ2-6
v_call: TRBV6-4
d_call: -
clone_size: -
cdr3_aa: CASSLNRGSGANVLTF
cdr3_nt: TGTGCCAGTTCGTTGAATAGGGGATCTGGGGCCAACGTCCTGACTTTC

cdr3_length: 13
j_call: TRBJ1-1
v_call: TRBV29-1
d_call: -
clone_size: -
cdr3_aa: CSVVYIMNTEAFF
cdr3_nt: TGCAGCGTTGTCTATATTATGAACACTGAAGCTTTCTTT

cdr3_length: 14
j_call: TRBJ2-7
v_call: TRBV27
d_call: TRBD1
clone_size: -
cdr3_aa: CASSLRGLLYEQYF
cdr3_nt: TGTGCCAGCAGTTTAAGGGGGCTTTTGTACGAGCAGTACTTC

cdr3_length: 15
j_call: TRBJ2-7
v_call: TRBV7-9
d_call: TRBD1
clone_size: -
cdr3_aa: CASSPGTGYVPEQYF
cdr3_nt: TGTGCCAGCAGCCCTGGGACAGGGTATGTCCCCGAGCAGTACTTC

cdr3_length: 15
j_call: TRBJ1-1
v_call: TRBV9
d_call: TRBD1
clone_size: -
cdr3_aa: CASSDRDRGYTEAFF
cdr3_nt: TGTGCCAGCAGCGATCGAGACAGGGGGTACACTGAAGCTTTCTTT

cdr3_length: 13
j_call: TRBJ1-1
v_call: TRBV5-1
d_call: TRBD1
clone_size: -
cdr3_aa: CASSFTGDTEAFF
cdr3_nt: TGCGCCAGCAGCTTTACAGGGGACACTGAAGCTTTCTTT

cdr3_length: 13
j_call: TRBJ2-7
v_call: TRBV5-1
d_call: TRBD2
clone_size: -
cdr3_aa: CASSSGGGSEQYF
cdr3_nt: TGCGCCAGCAGCTCGGGGGGTGGTTCCGAGCAGTACTTC

cdr3_length: 13
j_call: TRBJ2-3
v_call: TRBV7-3
d_call: -
clone_size: once
cdr3_aa: CASSPTGTDTQYF
cdr3_nt: TGTGCCAGCAGCCCCACGGGTACAGATACGCAGTATTTT

cdr3_length: 12
j_call: TRBJ1-1
v_call: TRBV18
d_call: -
clone_size: -
cdr3_aa: CASSQQGTEAFF
cdr3_nt: TGTGCCAGCTCCCAACAGGGCACTGAAGCTTTCTTT

cdr3_length: 16
j_call: TRBJ1-1
v_call: TRBV9
d_call: TRBD1
clone_size: -
cdr3_aa: CASSVARTGGHTEAFF
cdr3_nt: TGTGCCAGCAGCGTAGCTCGGACAGGGGGACACACTGAAGCTTTCTTT

cdr3_length: 14
j_call: TRBJ1-6
v_call: TRBV19
d_call: -
clone_size: few
cdr3_aa: CASSYSSYNSPLHF
cdr3_nt: TGTGCCAGTAGTTACAGCTCCTATAATTCACCCCTCCACTTT

cdr3_length: 12
j_call: TRBJ2-1
v_call: TRBV6-5
d_call: -
clone_size: -
cdr3_aa: CAAGTSGNEQFF
cdr3_nt: TGTGCCGCCGGGACTTCGGGGAATGAGCAGTTCTTC

cdr3_length: 12
j_call: TRBJ2-1
v_call: TRBV7-2
d_call: TRBD2
clone_size: -
cdr3_aa: CASSSRLAKQFF
cdr3_nt: TGTGCCAGCAGCTCCCGACTAGCGAAGCAGTTCTTC

cdr3_length: 17
j_call: TRBJ1-5
v_call: TRBV19
d_call: -
clone_size: -
cdr3_aa: CASTIWAGLIDYQPQHF
cdr3_nt: TGTGCCAGTACCATCTGGGCAGGACTAATTGATTATCAGCCCCAGCATTTT

cdr3_length: 12
j_call: TRBJ1-5
v_call: TRBV11-2
d_call: -
clone_size: -
cdr3_aa: CASSPPGQPQHF
cdr3_nt: TGTGCCAGCAGCCCCCCAGGTCAGCCCCAGCATTTT

cdr3_length: 13
j_call: TRBJ2-7
v_call: TRBV7-2
d_call: -
clone_size: -
cdr3_aa: CASSLELNYEQYF
cdr3_nt: TGTGCCAGCAGCTTAGAATTAAACTACGAGCAGTACTTC

cdr3_length: 14
j_call: TRBJ2-5
v_call: TRBV7-9
d_call: -
clone_size: -
cdr3_aa: CASSLVPARETQYF
cdr3_nt: TGTGCCAGCAGCTTAGTTCCCGCTCGGGAGACCCAGTACTTC

cdr3_length: 13
j_call: TRBJ2-3
v_call: TRBV10-1
d_call: -
clone_size: once
cdr3_aa: CASSEASTDTQYF
cdr3_nt: TGCGCCAGCAGTGAGGCTAGTACGGATACGCAGTATTTT